What follows describes a single T cell receptor beta chain. This clone's antigen is unknown. No much larger clone is present one base from it, and per-base qualities are unavailable. These data come from a study of blood T cell repertoires in COVID-19 (dated by TCRdb to 2018 to 2020). Turning to the overall study: The collaborator samples originated in the United States, Italy and Spain and spanned the acute and convalescent phases of COVID-19. The prospective study material was composed of cDNA or gDNA derived from T cells, B-cell-depleted T cells, or PBMCs. The dataset comprised deeply sampled blood TCRbeta repertoires from subjects exposed to, actively infected with, or recovered from COVID-19. A freely available public database, intended as a resource for researchers studying the immune response to SARS-CoV-2, is where the repertoires were released. Samples were obtained from the ongoing ImmuneRACE study (first 160 participants) and from 1,254 subjects provided by 6 global collaborators. The sample metadata nearly always contained a de-identified subject ID, COVID-19 status, age in years and sex. Where available, HLA class I and class II types were taken from metadata supplied by the sample provider and were not determined by assay-based typing.

TCRbeta CDR3 regions were amplified from genomic DNA using the immunoSEQ Assay, a bias-controlled multiplex PCR. The source study handled its data this way. The number of nucleated cells in each sample was estimated by amplification of reference gene primers within the assay. To quantify the absolute abundance of each unique TCRbeta CDR3 rearrangement, sequence reads were collapsed and filtered. For each sample, productive Simpson clonality was calculated as the square root of Simpson's diversity index over productive rearrangements. What TCRdb holds here is the immuneACCESS table cut down to in-frame rearrangements. Part of the clones is not present; checked against another copy, under half of the missing clones reflect an unresolved V gene, and the others are unexplained. V and J calls and clone size are copied from that table; D and trimming were computed from the DNA. The sample profile shows over 55,000 clones; 85% to 90% of them were found once. 6.5% to 8.5% of the sample belongs to the ten largest clones.

From its cysteine to its phenylalanine, the CDR3 spans 11 amino acids. Only CDR3 DNA is held: 33 bases, read in frame from base 1. CDR1 and CDR2 are read off the germline V gene as MNHEY and SVGEGT. V and J lose 5 bases and 4 bases, and a span of 6 bases separates them. Collaborating institutions collected whole blood in K2EDTA tubes following their own protocols. For TCRbeta analysis, collaborators shipped samples in one of three forms: frozen whole blood, isolated PBMCs, or DNA extracted from either of those sample types. Overall study outcomes, separate from this receptor: Clinical and demographic metadata were provided uncurated, with the amount varying by source and participant.

The rearranged chain carries TRBV6-2 or TRBV6-3 and TRBJ2-7, with no D gene named confidently. The receptor was isolated from a man in his fifties with active COVID-19. The specimen was peripheral blood. The CDR3 sequence is CASSQAYEQYF. The sequenced DNA: TGTGCCAGCAGTCAAGCGTACGAGCAGTACTTC.